These 9 T cell receptor beta chains share one sample of origin, sequenced in a study of shared clonotypes between healthy human individuals. Produced via immunoSEQ multiplex PCR; TCRdb's table is partial and in-frame only. The top ten hold roughly 1% of the sample, which has 2 million to 2.5 million clones, about 95% seen once. Naive CD8 isolation took CD45RO-negative cells positively selected for CCR7 and excluded terminally differentiated effector memory CD45RA+ cells. The sample taken for sequencing was naive CD8+ T cells sorted from blood. The receptors come from a man in his late teens or twenties in good health.

This chain uses TRBV6-5 with TRBJ2-6, with D unresolved. This CDR3 has 15 amino acids. Trimming removed 8 bases from V and 0 bases from J, with 11 bases in between. CDR1 is MNHEY, CDR2 SVGAGI, per germline. The CDR3 reads CASGHIYSGANVLTF. Here the CDR3 DNA reads TGTGCCAGCGGTCATATCTACTCTGGGGCCAACGTCCTGACTTTC.

The chain employs TRBV4-3 and TRBJ1-2, with D unclear. Trimming left V 0 bases short and J 4 bases short, with 12 bases between. Germline lookup yields CDR1 LGHNA and CDR2 YSLEER. The CDR3 has 15 amino acids. The CDR3 is CASSQDRAPSYGYTF. CDR3 in DNA: TGCGCCAGCAGCCAAGACCGGGCCCCAAGCTATGGCTACACCTTC.

The rearrangement links TRBV6-6 to TRBJ2-1; 10 nucleotides line up with TRBD2. CDR3 size: 15 residues. Germline V CDR1 and CDR2: MNHNY, SVGAGI (reference sequence). Trimming took 2 bases from V and 7 from J; bases not matched to a gene: 5. CDR3 in amino acids: CASSYPLAGVNEQFF. In DNA form, the CDR3 reads TGTGCCAGCAGTTACCCCCTAGCGGGGGTGAATGAGCAGTTCTTC.

The chain employs TRBV5-8 and TRBJ2-1, with D maybe TRBD1 (6 bases). Germline V gene lookup returns CDR1 SGHTS and CDR2 YDEGEE. This CDR3 has 17 amino acids. Trimming left V 6 bases short and J 0 bases short, with 19 bases between. CDR3 sequence reads: CASTPSPGTISYNEQFF. CDR3 DNA: TGTGCCAGCACCCCTTCACCCGGGACAATCTCCTACAATGAGCAGTTCTTC.

This clone was seen a single time. The gene calls are TRBV29-1 and TRBJ2-3; D remains ambiguous. Trimming stripped 0 bases from V and 0 bases from J, with 10 bases between. Germline V gene data show CDR1 as SQVTM and CDR2 as ANQGSEA. The CDR3 has 15 amino acids. The CDR3, as DNA: TGCAGCGTTGAAGATCAAGGCTTGAGCACAGATACGCAGTATTTT. It encodes CSVEDQGLSTDTQYF.

This chain uses TRBV5-6 with TRBJ1-1, with D uncertain. Germline CDR1 reads SGHDT; CDR2 reads YYEEEE. The CDR3 has 12 residues. The V and J ends lost 1 base and 2 bases respectively, with 3 bases between them. The CDR3 loop is CASSLRNTEAFF. CDR3 sequence (DNA): TGTGCCAGCAGCTTGCGCAACACTGAAGCTTTCTTT.

The V call is TRBV6-1, the J call TRBJ1-1; 9 bases are a match to TRBD1. V lost 6 bases to trimming and J lost 4 bases; unmatched junction nucleotides: 9. Germline V lookup: CDR1 MNHNS, CDR2 SASEGT. The CDR3 spans 15 residues. The CDR3 reads CASRGTGTMSTEAFF. CDR3 coding DNA: TGTGCCAGCAGGGGGACAGGGACCATGAGCACTGAAGCTTTCTTT.

The rearrangement uses TRBV11-2 and TRBJ2-7, with D possibly being TRBD1 (5 bases). The CDR3 loop spans 15 amino acids. Germline values: CDR1 SGHAT, CDR2 FQNNGV. V was trimmed by 4 bases and J by 3 bases, leaving 16 bases between them. CDR3 amino acids: CASSSFPTVVYEQYF. CDR3 nucleotide sequence: TGTGCCAGCAGCTCCTTTCCGACAGTAGTCTACGAGCAGTACTTC. Supplemented by reference TRBV11-2 and TRBJ2-7, the full variable domain reads EAGVAQSPRYKIIEKRQSVAFWCNPISGHATLYWYQQILGQGPKLLIQFQNNGVVDDSQLPKDRFSAERLKGVDSTLKIQPAKLEDSAVYLCASSSFPTVVYEQYFGPGTRLTVT.

The chain employs TRBV7-9 and TRBJ1-1; 9 positions match TRBD1. The junction had 11 bases not matched to a gene; V was cut back by 5 bases and J by 10 bases. This CDR3 has 14 residues. Germline V lookup: CDR1 SEHNR, CDR2 FQNEAQ (reference sequence). CDR3: CASSGGTGSFGAFF. The CDR3 DNA reads as TGTGCCAGCAGCGGGGGGACAGGGAGTTTCGGAGCTTTCTTT.